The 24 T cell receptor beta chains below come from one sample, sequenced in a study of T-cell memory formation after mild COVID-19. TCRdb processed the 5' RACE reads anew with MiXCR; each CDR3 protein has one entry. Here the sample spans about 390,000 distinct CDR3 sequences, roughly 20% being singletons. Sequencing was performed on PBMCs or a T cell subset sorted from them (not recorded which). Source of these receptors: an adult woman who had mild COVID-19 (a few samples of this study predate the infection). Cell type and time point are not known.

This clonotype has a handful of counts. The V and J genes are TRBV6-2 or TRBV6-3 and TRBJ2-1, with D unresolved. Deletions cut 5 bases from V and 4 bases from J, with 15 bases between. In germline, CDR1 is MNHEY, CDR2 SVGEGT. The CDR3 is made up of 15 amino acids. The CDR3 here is CASSRLGGTYNEQFF. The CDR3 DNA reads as TGTGCCAGCAGTCGCCTGGGCGGAACTTACAATGAGCAGTTCTTC.

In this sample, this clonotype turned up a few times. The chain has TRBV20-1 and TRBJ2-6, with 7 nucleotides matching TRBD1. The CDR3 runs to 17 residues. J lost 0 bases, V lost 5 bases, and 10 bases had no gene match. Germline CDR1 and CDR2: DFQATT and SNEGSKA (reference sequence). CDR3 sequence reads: CSAPSGQINSGANVLTF. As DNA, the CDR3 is TGCAGTGCTCCTTCGGGACAGATAAACTCTGGGGCCAACGTCCTGACTTTC.

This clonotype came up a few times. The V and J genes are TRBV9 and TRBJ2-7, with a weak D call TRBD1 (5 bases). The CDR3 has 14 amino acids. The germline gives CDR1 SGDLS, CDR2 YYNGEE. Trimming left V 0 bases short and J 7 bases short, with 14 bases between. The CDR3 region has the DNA TGTGCCAGCAGCGTAGATCCTAGTCAGGGAGAGCAGTACTTC. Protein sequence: CASSVDPSQGEQYF.

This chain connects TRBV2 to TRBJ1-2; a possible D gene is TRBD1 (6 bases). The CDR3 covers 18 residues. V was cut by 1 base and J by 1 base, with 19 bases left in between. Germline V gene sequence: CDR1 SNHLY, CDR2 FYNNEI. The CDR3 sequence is CASSEGHLRGILNYGYTF. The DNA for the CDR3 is TGTGCCAGCAGTGAAGGCCACCTGAGGGGGATCCTTAACTATGGCTACACCTTC.

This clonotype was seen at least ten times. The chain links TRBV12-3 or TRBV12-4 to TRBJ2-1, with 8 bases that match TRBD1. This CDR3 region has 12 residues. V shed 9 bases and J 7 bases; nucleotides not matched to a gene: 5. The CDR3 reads CASRQGWNEQFF. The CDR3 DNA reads TGTGCCAGTCGACAGGGGTGGAATGAGCAGTTCTTC.

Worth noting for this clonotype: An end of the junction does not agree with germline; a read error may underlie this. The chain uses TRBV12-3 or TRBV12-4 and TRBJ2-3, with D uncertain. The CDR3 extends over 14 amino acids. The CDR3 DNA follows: TGTGTCAGCAGTCTCTTGACTAGCACAGATACGCAGTATTTT. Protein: CVSSLLTSTDTQYF.

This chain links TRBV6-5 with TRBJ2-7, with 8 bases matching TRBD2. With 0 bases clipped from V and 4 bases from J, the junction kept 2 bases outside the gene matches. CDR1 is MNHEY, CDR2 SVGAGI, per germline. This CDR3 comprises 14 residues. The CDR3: CASSYSKRGYEQYF. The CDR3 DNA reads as TGTGCCAGCAGTTACTCGAAGCGGGGGTACGAGCAGTACTTC.

The CDR3 DNA follows: TGCGCCAGCAGCCAGTCCTCCTGGCCGGGGGGTAACAATGAGCAGTTCTTC. It encodes CASSQSSWPGGNNEQFF. This sequence joins TRBV4-3 and TRBJ2-1; 7 bases map to TRBD2. CDR3 length: 17 residues. From germline, CDR1 is LGHNA and CDR2 YSLEER. Losses at the gene ends were 3 bases for V and 5 bases for J; bases not matched to a gene: 13.

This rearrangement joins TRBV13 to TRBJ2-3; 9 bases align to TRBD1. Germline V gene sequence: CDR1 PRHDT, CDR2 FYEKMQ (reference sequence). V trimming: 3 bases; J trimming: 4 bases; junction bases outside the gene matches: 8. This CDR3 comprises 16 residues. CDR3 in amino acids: CASSFTGGAFPDTQYF. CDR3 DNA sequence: TGTGCCAGCAGCTTTACAGGGGGCGCGTTTCCAGATACGCAGTATTTT.

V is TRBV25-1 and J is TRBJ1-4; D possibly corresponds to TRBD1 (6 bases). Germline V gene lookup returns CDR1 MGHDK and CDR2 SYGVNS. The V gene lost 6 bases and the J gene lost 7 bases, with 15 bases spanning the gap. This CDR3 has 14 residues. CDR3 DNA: TGTGCCAGCAGCGCCGGGACACGGGGTGAAAAACTGTTTTTT. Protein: CASSAGTRGEKLFF.

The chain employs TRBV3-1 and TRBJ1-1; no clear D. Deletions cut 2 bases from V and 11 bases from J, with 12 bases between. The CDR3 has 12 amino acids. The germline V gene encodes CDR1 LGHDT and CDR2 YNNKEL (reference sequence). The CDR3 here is CASSQLQMSAFF. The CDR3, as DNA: TGTGCCAGCAGCCAACTCCAAATGTCGGCTTTCTTT. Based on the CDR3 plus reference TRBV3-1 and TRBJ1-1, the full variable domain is DTAVSQTPKYLVTQMGNDKSIKCEQNLGHDTMYWYKQDSKKFLKIMFSYNNKELIINETVPNRFSPKSPDKAHLNLHINSLELGDSAVYFCASSQLQMSAFFGQGTRLTVV.

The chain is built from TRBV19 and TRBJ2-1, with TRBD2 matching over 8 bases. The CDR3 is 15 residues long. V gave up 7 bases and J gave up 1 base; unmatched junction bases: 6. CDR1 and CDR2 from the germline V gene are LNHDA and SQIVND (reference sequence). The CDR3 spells CASIPRGGSYNEQFF. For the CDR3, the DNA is TGTGCCAGTATCCCTCGGGGGGGGTCCTACAATGAGCAGTTCTTC.

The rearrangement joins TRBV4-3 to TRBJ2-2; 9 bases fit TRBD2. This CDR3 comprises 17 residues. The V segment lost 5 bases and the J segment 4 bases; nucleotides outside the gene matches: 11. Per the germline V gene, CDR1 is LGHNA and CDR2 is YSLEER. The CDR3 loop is CASSALAGTQGTGELFF. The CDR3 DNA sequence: TGCGCCAGCAGCGCTCTAGCGGGAACTCAGGGCACCGGGGAGCTGTTTTTT.

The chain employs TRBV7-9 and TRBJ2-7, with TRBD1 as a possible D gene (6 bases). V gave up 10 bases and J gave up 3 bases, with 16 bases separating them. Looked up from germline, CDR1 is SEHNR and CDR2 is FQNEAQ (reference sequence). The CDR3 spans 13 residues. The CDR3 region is CATSWDNFYEQYF. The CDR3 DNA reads TGTGCCACCTCCTGGGACAACTTCTACGAGCAGTACTTC.

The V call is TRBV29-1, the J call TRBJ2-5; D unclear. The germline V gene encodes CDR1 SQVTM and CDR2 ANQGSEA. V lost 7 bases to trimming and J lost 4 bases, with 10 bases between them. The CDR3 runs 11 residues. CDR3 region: CSAGRVETQYF. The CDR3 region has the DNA TGCAGCGCCGGACGAGTAGAGACCCAGTACTTC.

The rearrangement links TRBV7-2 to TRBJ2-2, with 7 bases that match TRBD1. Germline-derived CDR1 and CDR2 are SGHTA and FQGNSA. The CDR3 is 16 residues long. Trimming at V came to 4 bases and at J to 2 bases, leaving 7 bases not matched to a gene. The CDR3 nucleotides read TGTGCCAGCAGCTCGTCGGGACAGCTAAACACCGGGGAGCTGTTTTTT. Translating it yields CASSSSGQLNTGELFF.

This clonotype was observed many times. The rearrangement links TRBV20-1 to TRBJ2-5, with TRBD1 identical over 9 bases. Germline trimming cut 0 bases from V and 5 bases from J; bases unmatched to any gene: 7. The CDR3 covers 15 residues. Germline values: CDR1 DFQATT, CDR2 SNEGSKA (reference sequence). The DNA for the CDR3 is TGCAGTGCTAGAGATCCGGGACAGGGAGGGGAGACCCAGTACTTC. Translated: CSARDPGQGGETQYF.

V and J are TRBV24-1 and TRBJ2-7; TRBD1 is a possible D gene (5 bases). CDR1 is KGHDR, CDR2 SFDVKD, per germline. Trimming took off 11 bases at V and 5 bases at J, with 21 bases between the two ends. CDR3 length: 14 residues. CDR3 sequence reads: CAIVRQLPLDEQYF. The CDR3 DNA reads TGTGCCATCGTAAGACAGCTTCCCCTGGACGAGCAGTACTTC.

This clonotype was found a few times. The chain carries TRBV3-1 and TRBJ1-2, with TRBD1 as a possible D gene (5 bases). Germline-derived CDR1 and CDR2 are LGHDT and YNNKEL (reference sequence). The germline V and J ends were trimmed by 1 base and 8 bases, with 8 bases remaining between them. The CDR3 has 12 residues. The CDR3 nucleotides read TGTGCCAGCAGCCAAGTGTGGACAGGCTACACCTTC. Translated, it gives CASSQVWTGYTF.

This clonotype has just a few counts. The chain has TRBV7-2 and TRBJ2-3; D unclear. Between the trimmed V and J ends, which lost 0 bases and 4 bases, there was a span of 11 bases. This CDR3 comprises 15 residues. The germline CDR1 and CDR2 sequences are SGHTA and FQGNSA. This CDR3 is CASSLAASSADTQYF. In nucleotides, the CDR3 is TGTGCCAGCAGCTTAGCGGCCAGCTCGGCAGATACGCAGTATTTT.

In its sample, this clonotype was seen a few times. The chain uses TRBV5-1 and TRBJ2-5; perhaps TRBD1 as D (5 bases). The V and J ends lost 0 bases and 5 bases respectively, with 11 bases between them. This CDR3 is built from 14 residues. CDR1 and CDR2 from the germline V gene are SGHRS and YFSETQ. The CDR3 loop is CASSLEGVWETQYF. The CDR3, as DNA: TGCGCCAGCAGCTTGGAAGGGGTTTGGGAGACCCAGTACTTC.

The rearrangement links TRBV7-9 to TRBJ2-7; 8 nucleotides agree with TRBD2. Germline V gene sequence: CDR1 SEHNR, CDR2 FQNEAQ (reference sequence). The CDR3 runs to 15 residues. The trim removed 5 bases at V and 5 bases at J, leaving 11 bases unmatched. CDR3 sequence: CASSPWTSRGDEQYF. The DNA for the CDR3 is TGTGCCAGCAGCCCCTGGACTAGCAGGGGTGACGAGCAGTACTTC.

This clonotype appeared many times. As DNA, the CDR3 is TGTGCCAGCACCCCGGGGACAGGGAGGACCCAGTACTTC. Translation: CASTPGTGRTQYF. The rearrangement uses TRBV6-5 and TRBJ2-5, with 9 bases matching TRBD1. V dropped 7 bases and J dropped 7; count of bases not matched to a gene: 7. The length of the CDR3 is 13 residues. Germline V gene lookup returns CDR1 MNHEY and CDR2 SVGAGI.

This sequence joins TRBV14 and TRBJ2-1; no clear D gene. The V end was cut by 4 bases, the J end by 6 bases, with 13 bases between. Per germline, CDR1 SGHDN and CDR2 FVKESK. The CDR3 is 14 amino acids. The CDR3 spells CASSRPRSLNEQFF. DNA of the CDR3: TGTGCCAGCAGCCGCCCACGCAGTCTCAATGAGCAGTTCTTC.